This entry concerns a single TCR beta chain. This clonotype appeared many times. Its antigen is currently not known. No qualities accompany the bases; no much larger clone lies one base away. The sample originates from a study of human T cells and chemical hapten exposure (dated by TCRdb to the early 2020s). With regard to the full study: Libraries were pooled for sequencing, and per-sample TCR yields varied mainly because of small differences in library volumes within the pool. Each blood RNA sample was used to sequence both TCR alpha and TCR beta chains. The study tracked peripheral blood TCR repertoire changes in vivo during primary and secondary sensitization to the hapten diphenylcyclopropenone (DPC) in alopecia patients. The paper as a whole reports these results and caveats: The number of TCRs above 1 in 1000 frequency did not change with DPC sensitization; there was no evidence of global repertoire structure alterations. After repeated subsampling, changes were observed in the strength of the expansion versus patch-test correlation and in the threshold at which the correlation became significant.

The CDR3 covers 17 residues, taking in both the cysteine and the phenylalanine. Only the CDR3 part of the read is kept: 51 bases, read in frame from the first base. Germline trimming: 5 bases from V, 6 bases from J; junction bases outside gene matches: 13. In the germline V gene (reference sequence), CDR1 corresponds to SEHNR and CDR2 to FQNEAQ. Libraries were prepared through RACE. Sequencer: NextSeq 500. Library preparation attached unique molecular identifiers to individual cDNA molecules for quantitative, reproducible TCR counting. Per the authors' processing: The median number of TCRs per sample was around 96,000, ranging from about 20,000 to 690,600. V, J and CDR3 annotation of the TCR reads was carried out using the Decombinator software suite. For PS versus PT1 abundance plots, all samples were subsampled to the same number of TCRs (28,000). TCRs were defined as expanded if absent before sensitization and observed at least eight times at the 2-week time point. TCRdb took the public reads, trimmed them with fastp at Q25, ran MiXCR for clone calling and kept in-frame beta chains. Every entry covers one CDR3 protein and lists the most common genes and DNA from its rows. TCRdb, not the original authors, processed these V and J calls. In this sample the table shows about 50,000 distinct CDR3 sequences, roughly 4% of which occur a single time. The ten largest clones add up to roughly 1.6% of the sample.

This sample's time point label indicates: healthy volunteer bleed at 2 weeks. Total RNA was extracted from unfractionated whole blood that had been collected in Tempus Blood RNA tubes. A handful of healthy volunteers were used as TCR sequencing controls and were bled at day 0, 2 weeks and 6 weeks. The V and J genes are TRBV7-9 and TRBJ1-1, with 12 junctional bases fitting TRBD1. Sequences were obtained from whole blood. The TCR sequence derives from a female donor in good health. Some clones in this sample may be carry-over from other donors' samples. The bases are TGTGCCAGCAGCCGTTACCCGGGACAGGGGGCTAAGGCTGAAGCTTTCTTT. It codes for CASSRYPGQGAKAEAFF.